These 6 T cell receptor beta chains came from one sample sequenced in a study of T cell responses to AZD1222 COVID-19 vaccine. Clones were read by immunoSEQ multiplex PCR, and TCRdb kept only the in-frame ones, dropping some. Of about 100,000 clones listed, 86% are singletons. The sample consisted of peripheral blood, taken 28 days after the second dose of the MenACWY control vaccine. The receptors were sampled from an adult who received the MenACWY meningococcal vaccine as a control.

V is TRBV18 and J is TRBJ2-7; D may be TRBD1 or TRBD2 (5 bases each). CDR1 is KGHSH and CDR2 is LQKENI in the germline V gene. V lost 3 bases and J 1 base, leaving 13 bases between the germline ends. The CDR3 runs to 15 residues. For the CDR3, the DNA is TGTGCCAGCTCACCCGCCGGGGCTCTATCCTACGAGCAGTACTTC. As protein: CASSPAGALSYEQYF.

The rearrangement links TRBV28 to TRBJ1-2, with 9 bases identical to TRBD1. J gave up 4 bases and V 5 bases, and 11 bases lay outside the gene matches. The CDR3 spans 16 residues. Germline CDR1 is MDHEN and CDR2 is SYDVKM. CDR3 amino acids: CASSERGQGGFYGYTF. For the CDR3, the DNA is TGTGCCAGCAGTGAGCGGGGACAGGGAGGTTTCTATGGCTACACCTTC.

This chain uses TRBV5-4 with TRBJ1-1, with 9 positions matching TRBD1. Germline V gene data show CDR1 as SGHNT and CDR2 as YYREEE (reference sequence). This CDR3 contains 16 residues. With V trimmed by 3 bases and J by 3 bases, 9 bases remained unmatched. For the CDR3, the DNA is TGTGCCAGCAGCTCCCGGACAGGGGCTCATGACACTGAAGCTTTCTTT. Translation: CASSSRTGAHDTEAFF.

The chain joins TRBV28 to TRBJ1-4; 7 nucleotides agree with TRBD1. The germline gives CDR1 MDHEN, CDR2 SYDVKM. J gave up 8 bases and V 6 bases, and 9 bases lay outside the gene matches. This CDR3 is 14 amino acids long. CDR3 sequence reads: CASRAGGGAEKLFF. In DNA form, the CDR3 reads TGTGCCAGCAGGGCAGGAGGGGGCGCGGAAAAACTGTTTTTT.

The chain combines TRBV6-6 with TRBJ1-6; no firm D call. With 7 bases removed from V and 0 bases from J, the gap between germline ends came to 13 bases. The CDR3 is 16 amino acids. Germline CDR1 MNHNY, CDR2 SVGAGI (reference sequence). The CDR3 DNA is TGTGCCAGCAAAGGCCATCAGAGCTCCTATAATTCACCCCTCCACTTT. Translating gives CASKGHQSSYNSPLHF.

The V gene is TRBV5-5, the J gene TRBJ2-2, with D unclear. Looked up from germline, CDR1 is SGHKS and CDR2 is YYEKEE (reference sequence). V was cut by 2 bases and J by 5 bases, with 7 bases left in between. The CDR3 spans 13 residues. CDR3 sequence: CASSFPGTGELFF. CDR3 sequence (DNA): TGTGCCAGCAGCTTCCCGGGTACCGGGGAGCTGTTTTTT.